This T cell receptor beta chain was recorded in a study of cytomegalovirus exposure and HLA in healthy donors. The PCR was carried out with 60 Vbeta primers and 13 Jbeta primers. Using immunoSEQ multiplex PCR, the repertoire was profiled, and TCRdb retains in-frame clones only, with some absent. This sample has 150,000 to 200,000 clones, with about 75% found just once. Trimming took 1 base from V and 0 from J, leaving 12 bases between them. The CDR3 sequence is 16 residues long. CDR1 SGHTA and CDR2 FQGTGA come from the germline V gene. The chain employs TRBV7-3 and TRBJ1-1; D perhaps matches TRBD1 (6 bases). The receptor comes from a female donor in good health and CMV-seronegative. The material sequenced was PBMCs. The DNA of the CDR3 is TGTGCCAGCAGCTTAAACAGGGTTAACATGAACACTGAAGCTTTCTTT. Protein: CASSLNRVNMNTEAFF.